A single sample gave rise to the 4 T cell receptor beta chains below, sequenced in a study of T cell clonality in common variable immunodeficiency. Measured with immunoSEQ multiplex PCR; TCRdb has only the in-frame clones, and not every one. Singletons are absent from the sample, which has 40,000 to 55,000 clones. The specimen sequenced was peripheral blood mononuclear cells. The origin of the receptors is a person aged 18 to 70 in good health.

This clone was counted at least ten times. The read is 3 residues too short to cover the CDR3 end, so that end is filled in from the germline J gene. The gene calls are TRBV4-1 and TRBJ2-3; D is perhaps TRBD2 (7 bases). The CDR3 is made up of 15 amino acids. Germline V gene data show CDR1 as MGHRA and CDR2 as YSYEKL. Trimming removed 1 base at V and 6 bases at J, with 14 bases between. Partial CDR3 DNA: TGCGCCAGCAGCCAAGCGAGGGGGGGGAAGGATACG. This sequence encodes CASSQARGGKDT. The whole CDR3 reads CASSQARGGKDTQYF.

In its sample, this clone was seen many times. Sequencing ends 3 residues short of the CDR3 end; the germline J gene provides the rest. V usage is TRBV2 and J usage is TRBJ2-3; 14 positions agree with TRBD2. From germline, CDR1 is SNHLY and CDR2 FYNNEI. The V gene end was trimmed by 4 bases and the J gene end by 7 bases; junction bases not matched to a gene: 13. This CDR3 region has 18 residues. CDR3 amino acids: CASSGKWGLAGDPHTQYF. The sequenced part of the CDR3 DNA is TGTGCCAGCAGTGGTAAGTGGGGACTAGCGGGAGACCCCCATACG.

Many counts were recorded for this clone. The read stops 3 residues short of the end of the CDR3; the missing end is completed from the germline J gene. The gene calls are TRBV5-1 and TRBJ2-5; TRBD1 matches 7 bases. Germline V gene sequence: CDR1 SGHRS, CDR2 YFSETQ. J was trimmed by 2 bases and V by 4 bases; bases with no gene match: 2. The CDR3 runs to 13 residues. CDR3 sequence: CASSRGQQETQYF. CDR3 DNA, as far as it was read: TGCGCCAGCAGCCGGGGACAGCAAGAGACC.

This clone occurred many times. The CDR3 here is CASSPRQGDGYTF. CDR3 bases read: TGTGCCAGCTCCCCTAGACAGGGCGATGGC. The genes are TRBV18 and TRBJ1-2; 7 bases line up with TRBD1. The CDR3 extends 3 residues past the end of the read, so its final part is completed from the germline J gene. Germline-derived CDR1 and CDR2 are KGHSH and LQKENI. With 6 bases clipped from V and 6 bases from J, the junction kept 7 bases outside the gene matches. The CDR3 is 13 amino acids.